The 10 T cell receptor beta chains below were found in one sample sequenced in a study of shared clonotypes between healthy human individuals. The repertoire was sequenced with immunoSEQ multiplex PCR; TCRdb's copy has only in-frame clones and lacks some. The table has around 2,000,000 clones, 85% to 95% seen once. The material sequenced was naive CD4+ T cells sorted from blood. As to subset: CD45RA+ positively selected. All receptors come from a man between 18 and 35 years old in good health.

This chain connects TRBV21-1 to TRBJ2-7; no DNA check was done on the table's D call, TRBD2. TRBV21-1 is assigned pseudogene status. This CDR3 has 19 residues. CDR3 sequence (DNA): TGTGCCAGCAGCGATCATAGCGGGATCCGGACCTTAAGCTCCTACGAGCAGTACTTC. Its protein is CASSDHSGIRTLSSYEQYF.

V and J are TRBV20-1 and TRBJ1-1; D not certain. CDR1 is DFQATT, CDR2 SNEGSKA, per germline (reference sequence). There are 11 residues in the CDR3. Trimming shortened V by 3 bases and J by 6 bases, and 8 bases separated the two germline ends. CDR3: CSASNVPEAFF. DNA of the CDR3: TGCAGTGCTAGCAACGTGCCTGAAGCTTTCTTT.

The rearrangement uses TRBV10-3 and TRBJ2-5; TRBD2 aligns across 7 bases. Germline CDR1 is ENHRY and CDR2 is SYGVKD. The CDR3 is made up of 11 amino acids. The J segment lost 4 bases and the V segment lost 8 bases, leaving 1 base of the junction unmatched. Here the CDR3 DNA reads TGTGCCATCGGGAGGGGAGAGACCCAGTACTTC. Protein: CAIGRGETQYF.

The chain uses TRBV2 and TRBJ2-2; D may be TRBD2 (5 bases). Germline loops: CDR1 SNHLY, CDR2 FYNNEI. Trimming removed 6 bases at V and 4 bases at J, with 18 bases between. This CDR3 region has 16 residues. The CDR3 DNA reads TGTGCCAGCAGGGGCGGTCTTAGCGCGTTCACCGGGGAGCTGTTTTTT. This encodes CASRGGLSAFTGELFF.

The V gene is TRBV18, the J gene TRBJ2-5; possibly TRBD1 for D (5 bases). Germline values: CDR1 KGHSH, CDR2 LQKENI. The CDR3 is made up of 14 amino acids. V was cut by 1 base and J by 4 bases, with 10 bases left in between. As DNA, the CDR3 is TGTGCCAGCTCACCACAGTCAGGGCGAGAGACCCAGTACTTC. This encodes CASSPQSGRETQYF.

This chain uses TRBV7-9 with TRBJ2-3, with D perhaps being TRBD1 or TRBD2 (5 bases each). The ends were cut back, 3 bases at V and 0 bases at J, with 10 bases in the middle. From germline, CDR1 is SEHNR and CDR2 FQNEAQ (reference sequence). The CDR3 totals 15 residues. CDR3 region: CASSFIRGSTDTQYF. CDR3 sequence (DNA): TGTGCCAGCAGCTTTATTCGGGGCAGCACAGATACGCAGTATTTT.

This clone was seen only once. The CDR3 DNA follows: TGTGCCAGCAGCCGGACCGCACTCTCCTACGAGCAGTACTTC. This codes for CASSRTALSYEQYF. This chain joins TRBV7-9 and TRBJ2-7; no clear D. Germline CDR1 reads SEHNR; CDR2 reads FQNEAQ (reference sequence). This CDR3 contains 14 residues. The V end lost 5 bases, the J end lost 0 bases, and 11 bases lay between the germline ends.

The rearrangement links TRBV18 to TRBJ1-1; D is perhaps TRBD1 (6 bases). Trimming removed 6 bases at V and 7 bases at J, with 12 bases between. The CDR3 spans 12 residues. CDR1 and CDR2 from the germline V gene are KGHSH and LQKENI. The CDR3 bases are TGTGCCAGCTCCCAGGACAGAATTGAAGCTTTCTTT. Protein sequence: CASSQDRIEAFF.

To note about this clone: This CDR3 is also generated by other DNA sequences in the sample. The chain has TRBV30 and TRBJ1-1; D gene unclear. Germline CDR1 and CDR2: GTSNPN and SVGIG (reference sequence). The CDR3 is 13 amino acids. Trimming left V 2 bases short and J 1 base short, with 8 bases between. The CDR3 loop is CAWSPSRNTEAFF. In DNA, the CDR3 is TGTGCCTGGAGTCCGAGCAGGAACACTGAAGCTTTCTTT.

This chain links TRBV4-1 with TRBJ2-2; the match to TRBD2 covers 13 bases. Germline CDR1 is MGHRA and CDR2 is YSYEKL. V was clipped by 0 bases and J by 2 bases; unmatched bases: 6. The CDR3 totals 19 residues. CDR3 nucleotide sequence: TGCGCCAGCAGCCAAGAGACTAGCGGGGGGACTTCCAACACCGGGGAGCTGTTTTTT. Translating it yields CASSQETSGGTSNTGELFF.